Below are 22 T cell receptor beta chains sequenced from a single sample in a study of human T cells and chemical hapten exposure. Time point denoted: patch test 2, 6 weeks after DPC sensitization. Treatment meaning: therapeutic diphenylcyclopropenone sensitization with weekly scalp DPC. TCRdb itself ran the RACE reads through MiXCR, one entry per CDR3 protein. The sample comprises about 82,000 distinct CDR3 sequences, more than 9% of which are singletons, and approximately 5% rests with the top ten. The material was whole blood, obtained in connection with sensitization to the hapten diphenylcyclopropenone (DPC). All receptors come from a woman aged 50 to 60 with alopecia areata. Some clones in this sample may be carry-over from other donors' samples.

The V call is TRBV7-2, the J call TRBJ2-5, with TRBD2 as a possible D gene (5 bases). V dropped 3 bases and J dropped 4 bases, with 12 bases sitting between them. CDR3 length equals 14 residues. Germline CDR1 and CDR2: SGHTA and FQGNSA. Here the CDR3 reads CASSLTGGPETQYF. DNA for the CDR3: TGTGCCAGCAGCTTGACGGGCGGGCCAGAGACCCAGTACTTC.

This clonotype came up a few times. The genes are TRBV12-5 and TRBJ1-1, with D possibly matching TRBD1 (6 bases). Germline CDR1 and CDR2: LGHNT and FRNRAP. V was trimmed by 5 bases and J by 11 bases, leaving 18 bases between them. The CDR3 is 13 residues long. DNA for the CDR3: TGTGCTAGTGGTACCGGGGGCTCACAATCGGCTTTCTTT. Protein sequence: CASGTGGSQSAFF.

This clonotype showed up many times. This chain uses TRBV15 with TRBJ2-2; TRBD2 is a possible D gene (6 bases). CDR3 length equals 14 residues. CDR1 is LNHNV, CDR2 YYDKDF, per germline (reference sequence). V lost 8 bases to trimming and J lost 1 base, with 11 bases between them. CDR3: CATEGTLNTGELFF. CDR3 DNA: TGTGCCACCGAAGGGACTTTGAACACCGGGGAGCTGTTTTTT.

There are a few counts of this clonotype. J is TRBJ2-6 and V is TRBV7-2, with 8 bases fitting TRBD1. CDR3 length: 15 residues. V was pared by 1 base and J by 7 bases, with 3 bases of the junction left unmatched. CDR1 is SGHTA, CDR2 FQGNSA, per germline. The CDR3 nucleotides are TGTGCCAGCAGCTTAGGGACAGGGAATGCCAACGTCCTGACTTTC. Translated: CASSLGTGNANVLTF. The whole variable domain, filled in from reference TRBV7-2 and TRBJ2-6, reads GAGVSQSPSNKVTEKGKDVELRCDPISGHTALYWYRQSLGQGLEFLIYFQGNSAPDKSGLPSDRFSAERTGGSVSTLTIQRTQQEDSAVYLCASSLGTGNANVLTFGAGSRLTVL.

The J gene is TRBJ1-1, the V gene TRBV29-1; D ambiguous. The CDR3 spans 10 residues. V was clipped by 3 bases and J by 4 bases, with 3 bases between them. Germline CDR1 reads SQVTM; CDR2 reads ANQGSEA. DNA of the CDR3: TGCAGCGTTGAGTCCACTGAAGCTTTCTTT. Protein sequence: CSVESTEAFF.

This clonotype was observed many times. The rearrangement links TRBV4-2 to TRBJ2-1; 9 bases fit TRBD2. Losses at the gene ends were 5 bases for V and 1 base for J; bases not matched to a gene: 3. Per the germline V gene, CDR1 is LGHNA and CDR2 is YNFKEQ. The CDR3 length is 15 residues. Here the CDR3 reads CASSETSGSYNEQFF. The DNA of the CDR3 is TGTGCCAGCAGCGAAACTAGCGGGTCCTACAATGAGCAGTTCTTC.

This clonotype was counted only a few times. At one end, the junction sequence differs from germline, possibly due to a read error. The chain couples TRBV7-8 to TRBJ2-7; D gene ambiguous. The CDR3 consists of 8 residues. CDR1 is SGHVS, CDR2 FQNEAQ, per germline. The CDR3 loop is CASSLEDF. The CDR3 bases are TGTGCCAGCAGCTTAGAAGACTTC.

Ten or more counts support this clonotype. The gene calls are TRBV20-1 and TRBJ2-2; 8 nucleotides align to TRBD2. Losses at the gene ends were 2 bases for V and 1 base for J; bases not matched to a gene: 12. In germline, CDR1 is DFQATT, CDR2 SNEGSKA (reference sequence). This CDR3 is built from 18 residues. The CDR3 reads CSARFREVAGMNTGELFF. CDR3 bases: TGCAGTGCTAGATTCCGGGAGGTAGCGGGAATGAACACCGGGGAGCTGTTTTTT.

In its sample, this clonotype was seen many times. The chain carries TRBV6-1 and TRBJ1-5, with D tentatively TRBD1 (5 bases). CDR3 length equals 18 residues. Trimming pared 8 bases from V and 2 bases from J, leaving 25 bases between. Germline CDR1 is MNHNS and CDR2 is SASEGT. DNA for the CDR3: TGTGCCAGCTATTACGCTAGGAGTCGCAGGGTGGGCAATCAGCCCCAGCATTTT. It yields the protein CASYYARSRRVGNQPQHF.

The chain uses TRBV5-8 and TRBJ2-2, with 9 positions matching TRBD1. V was pared by 4 bases and J by 9 bases, with 10 bases of the junction left unmatched. Germline CDR1 and CDR2: SGHTS and YDEGEE. CDR3 size: 15 residues. The chain's CDR3 is CASSKGQGEHRELFF. The CDR3 nucleotides read TGTGCCAGCAGCAAGGGACAGGGAGAACACCGGGAGCTGTTTTTT.

This clonotype came up many times. The chain recombines TRBV15 with TRBJ1-1, with a tentative D call TRBD1 (5 bases). There are 15 residues in the CDR3. CDR1 and CDR2 from the germline V gene are LNHNV and YYDKDF (reference sequence). V gave up 1 base and J gave up 5 bases, with 14 bases separating them. DNA of the CDR3: TGTGCCACCAGCAGAGTCCCGCAGGGTTGGACTGAAGCTTTCTTT. Amino acid sequence: CATSRVPQGWTEAFF. The variable domain in full, with the rest retrieved from reference TRBV15 and TRBJ1-1, is DAMVIQNPRYQVTQFGKPVTLSCSQTLNHNVMYWYQQKSSQAPKLLFHYYDKDFNNEADTPDNFQSRRPNTSFCFLDIRSPGLGDTAMYLCATSRVPQGWTEAFFGQGTRLTVV.

The rearrangement joins TRBV13 to TRBJ2-1; 13 positions agree with TRBD2. The V segment lost 5 bases and the J segment 8 bases; nucleotides outside the gene matches: 6. This CDR3 region has 15 residues. Looked up from germline, CDR1 is PRHDT and CDR2 is FYEKMQ (reference sequence). CDR3 sequence reads: CASSPTSGRRDEQFF. The CDR3 DNA follows: TGTGCCAGCAGCCCGACTAGCGGGAGGAGGGATGAGCAGTTCTTC. The whole variable domain, filled in from reference TRBV13 and TRBJ2-1, reads AAGVIQSPRHLIKEKRETATLKCYPIPRHDTVYWYQQGPGQDPQFLISFYEKMQSDKGSIPDRFSAQQFSDYHSELNMSSLELGDSALYFCASSPTSGRRDEQFFGPGTRLTVL.

The CDR3, as DNA: TGTGCCAGCAGCTCGTCTTTTGGGCGGGACACAGATACGCAGTATTTT. Its translation: CASSSSFGRDTDTQYF. V gene TRBV11-3 combines with J gene TRBJ2-3, with D maybe TRBD2 (6 bases). The CDR3 sequence is 16 residues long. Trimming pared 4 bases from V and 2 bases from J, leaving 16 bases between. Germline V CDR1 and CDR2: SGHNT, YENEEA. The whole variable domain, remainder taken from reference TRBV11-3 and TRBJ2-3, is EAGVVQSPRYKIIEKKQPVAFWCNPISGHNTLYWYLQNLGQGPELLIRYENEEAVDDSQLPKDRFSAERLKGVDSTLKIQPAELGDSAVYLCASSSSFGRDTDTQYFGPGTRLTVL.

The V call is TRBV20-1, the J call TRBJ2-7, with 8 positions matching TRBD2. Trimming at V came to 0 bases and at J to 3 bases, leaving 13 bases not matched to a gene. In germline, CDR1 is DFQATT, CDR2 SNEGSKA (reference sequence). The CDR3 runs 17 residues. In nucleotides, the CDR3 is TGCAGTGCTAGAGACCCGGGAAAACTAGCGGAAAACTACGAGCAGTACTTC. Translated: CSARDPGKLAENYEQYF.

This clonotype showed up many times. This chain joins TRBV7-9 and TRBJ2-7; perhaps TRBD2 as D (7 bases). CDR3 length: 13 residues. The germline V gene encodes CDR1 SEHNR and CDR2 FQNEAQ (reference sequence). The germline V and J ends were trimmed by 5 bases and 2 bases, with 10 bases remaining between them. CDR3 region: CASSPGGAYEQYF. The CDR3 bases are TGTGCCAGCAGCCCGGGGGGCGCCTACGAGCAGTACTTC. The full variable domain, rest sourced from reference TRBV7-9 and TRBJ2-7, is DTGVSQNPRHKITKRGQNVTFRCDPISEHNRLYWYRQTLGQGPEFLTYFQNEAQLEKSRLLSDRFSAERPKGSFSTLEIQRTEQGDSAMYLCASSPGGAYEQYFGPGTRLTVT.

This clonotype has a handful of counts. The V call is TRBV7-9, the J call TRBJ1-1; unclear D gene. CDR1 and CDR2 (germline): SEHNR, FQNEAQ (reference sequence). V lost 5 bases to trimming and J lost 1 base, with 11 bases between them. CDR3 length: 14 residues. CDR3 region: CASSPPRGNTEAFF. DNA for the CDR3: TGTGCCAGCAGCCCCCCCCGAGGGAACACTGAAGCTTTCTTT.

The table lists this clonotype with many counts. The chain employs TRBV6-5 and TRBJ2-3, with D possibly TRBD1 on 5 matching bases. Per the germline V gene, CDR1 is MNHEY and CDR2 is SVGAGI. Trimming took 2 bases from V and 6 from J, leaving 21 bases between them. The CDR3 consists of 17 residues. The CDR3 spells CASSYASAWGYRDTQYF. The CDR3 coding sequence is TGTGCCAGCAGTTACGCGTCAGCTTGGGGCTATCGGGATACGCAGTATTTT.

This clonotype has more than one count but fewer than ten. The chain joins TRBV7-2 to TRBJ2-3, with TRBD2 matching 8 bases. CDR1 is SGHTA and CDR2 is FQGNSA in the germline V gene. Trimming cost V 6 bases and J 1 base; bases outside gene matches: 3. CDR3 length equals 14 residues. DNA for the CDR3: TGTGCCAGCAGACTAGCGGCCGGCACAGATACGCAGTATTTT. This sequence encodes CASRLAAGTDTQYF.

Comment on this clonotype: A much larger clone lies a single base off, so this may be a read error. V and J are TRBV7-6 and TRBJ2-7; 7 positions match TRBD2. CDR3 length equals 15 residues. The V and J ends lost 5 bases and 4 bases, in that order; junction bases with no gene match: 11. Germline CDR1 SGHVS, CDR2 FNYEAQ. The CDR3 DNA follows: TGTGCCAGCAGCCGTAGCGGGTGGGCCCTTTACGAGCAGTACTTC. Residues: CASSRSGWALYEQYF. The complete variable domain, with remaining parts taken from reference TRBV7-6 and TRBJ2-7, reads GAGVSQSPRYKVTKRGQDVALRCDPISGHVSLYWYRQALGQGPEFLTYFNYEAQQDKSGLPNDRFSAERPEGSISTLTIQRTEQRDSAMYRCASSRSGWALYEQYFGPGTRLTVT.

Turning to this clonotype: This may come from a read error, since a much larger clone is one base off. The V and J genes are TRBV2 and TRBJ2-1; TRBD2 agrees at 9 bases. Germline lookup yields CDR1 SNHLY and CDR2 FYNNEI. The CDR3 extends over 16 amino acids. Trimming at V came to 5 bases and at J to 6 bases, leaving 11 bases not matched to a gene. The CDR3 bases are TGTGCCAGCAGTAGCGACGGACTAGCGAGAATCAATGAGCAGTTCTTC. Its translation is CASSSDGLARINEQFF.

In its sample, this clonotype was seen a few times. This chain joins TRBV18 and TRBJ2-7, with TRBD1 matching over 7 bases. The CDR3 has 15 residues. In germline, CDR1 is KGHSH, CDR2 LQKENI. Trimming removed 4 bases from V and 4 bases from J; junction bases left unmatched: 10. The DNA for the CDR3 is TGTGCCAGCTCACAAGGGACAGCTACCCTATACGAGCAGTACTTC. This translates into CASSQGTATLYEQYF.

The chain employs TRBV5-1 and TRBJ2-1; tentative D call: TRBD2 (6 bases). The CDR3 spans 14 residues. V dropped 2 bases and J dropped 6 bases, with 12 bases sitting between them. CDR1 is SGHRS, CDR2 YFSETQ, per germline. The chain's CDR3 is CASSFIGSTNEQFF. CDR3 nucleotide sequence: TGCGCCAGCAGCTTTATCGGGAGCACCAATGAGCAGTTCTTC.